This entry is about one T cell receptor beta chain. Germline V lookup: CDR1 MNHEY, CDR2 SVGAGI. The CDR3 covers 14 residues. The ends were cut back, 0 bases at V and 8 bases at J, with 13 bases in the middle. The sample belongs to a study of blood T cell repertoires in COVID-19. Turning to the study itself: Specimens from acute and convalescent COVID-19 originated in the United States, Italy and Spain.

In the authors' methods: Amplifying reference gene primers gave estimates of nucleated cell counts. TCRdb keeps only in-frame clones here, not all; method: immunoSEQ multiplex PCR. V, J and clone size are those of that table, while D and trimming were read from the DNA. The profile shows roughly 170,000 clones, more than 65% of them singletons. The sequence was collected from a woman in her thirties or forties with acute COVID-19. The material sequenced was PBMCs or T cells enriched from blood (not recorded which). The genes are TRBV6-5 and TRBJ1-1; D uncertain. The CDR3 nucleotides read TGTGCCAGCAGTTACTCGCGTCAGGCCGACGAAGCTTTCTTT. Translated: CASSYSRQADEAFF.